A selection of T cell receptor beta chains follows, all from one sample in a study of shared clonotypes between healthy human individuals. Using immunoSEQ multiplex PCR, the repertoire was profiled, and TCRdb retains in-frame clones only, with some absent. The repertoire consists of approximately 940,000 clones, with around 80% occurring once and the leading ten covering approximately 1.5%. Sequences were obtained from memory CD4+ T cells sorted from blood. Source of these receptors: a man between 18 and 35 years old in good health. The CDR3 runs from the conserved cysteine through the conserved F or W. D genes are given only for firm matches. Not all rows give a size; the values are once, few, many and, for expanded clones, a class.

>TRBJ1-5|few|NA|12|TRBV30
CAWSVREQPQHF
TGTGCCTGGAGTGTAAGGGAGCAGCCCCAGCATTTT
>TRBJ2-2|few|NA|14|TRBV15
CATRPRGNTGELFF
TGTGCCACCAGGCCGCGGGGTAACACCGGGGAGCTGTTTTTT
>TRBJ1-5|NA|NA|13|TRBV10-3
CAISQGGNQPQHF
TGTGCCATCAGTCAGGGAGGTAATCAGCCCCAGCATTTT
>TRBJ2-3|NA|TRBD1|16|TRBV7-9
CASSPWGQGARDTQYF
TGTGCCAGCAGCCCCTGGGGACAGGGGGCCAGAGATACGCAGTATTTT
>TRBJ1-6|NA|NA|14|TRBV19
CASSIVTDNSPLHF
TGTGCCAGTAGTATAGTAACGGATAATTCACCCCTCCACTTT
>TRBJ2-5|NA|NA|14|TRBV4-1
CASSQGVGKETQYF
TGCGCCAGCAGCCAAGGCGTGGGGAAAGAGACCCAGTACTTC
>TRBJ2-7|NA|NA|18|TRBV11-2
CASSLVGPRLVDSYEQYF
TGTGCCAGCAGCTTAGTTGGTCCGAGGTTAGTGGATTCCTACGAGCAGTACTTC
>TRBJ1-4|once|TRBD1|15|TRBV25-1
CASSISRGFKEKLFF
TGTGCCAGCAGTATTTCCAGGGGGTTTAAGGAAAAACTGTTTTTT
>TRBJ2-3|NA|NA|12|TRBV19
CASTSDQLAEYF
TGTGCCAGTACCTCGGACCAGCTCGCGGAGTATTTT
>TRBJ2-4|once|TRBD2|15|TRBV27
CASWGGREAKNIQYF
TGTGCCAGCTGGGGGGGGAGGGAAGCCAAAAACATTCAGTACTTC
>TRBJ2-3|NA|NA|19|TRBV28
CASSLSHGRGGSSTDTQYF
TGTGCCAGCAGTTTATCCCATGGGAGGGGGGGCTCTAGCACAGATACGCAGTATTTT
>TRBJ1-3|NA|NA|16|TRBV5-1
CASSQEGTAYRNTIYF
TGCGCCAGCAGCCAAGAAGGGACCGCCTATAGAAACACCATATATTTT
>TRBJ2-7|NA|NA|15|TRBV5-3
CARSAEAASSYEQYF
TGTGCCAGAAGCGCGGAGGCAGCTAGCTCCTACGAGCAGTACTTC
>TRBJ1-2|few|NA|12|TRBV28
CASKQQPYGYTF
TGTGCCAGCAAGCAACAGCCCTATGGCTACACCTTC
>TRBJ2-5|NA|TRBD2|19|TRBV15
CATSRTTGTSGRWGETQYF
TGTGCCACCAGCAGAACCACCGGGACTAGCGGGAGGTGGGGGGAGACCCAGTACTTC
>TRBJ2-7|NA|NA|15|TRBV7-2
CASSRTGSAFYEQYF
TGTGCCAGCAGCCGAACCGGGAGCGCGTTCTACGAGCAGTACTTC
>TRBJ2-5|NA|NA|13|TRBV2
CASSTREGVIEYF
TGTGCCAGCAGTACCCGGGAAGGGGTGATCGAGTACTTC
>TRBJ2-7|NA|TRBD1|16|TRBV27
CASSLRAGTGDREQYF
TGTGCCAGCAGTTTAAGGGCCGGGACAGGGGATCGGGAGCAGTACTTC
>TRBJ1-2|NA|TRBD1|14|TRBV6-1
CASSGDRGLWGYTF
TGTGCCAGCAGCGGGGACAGGGGGCTTTGGGGCTACACCTTC
>TRBJ1-4|NA|TRBD1|13|TRBV19
CASSGQGDEKLFF
TGTGCCAGTTCGGGACAGGGTGATGAAAAACTGTTTTTT
>TRBJ1-3|few|NA|13|TRBV19
CASTTGIGNTIYF
TGTGCCAGTACCACAGGGATTGGAAACACCATATATTTT
>TRBJ1-1|NA|NA|15|TRBV5-4
CASSLASAPNTEAFF
TGTGCCAGCAGCTTGGCCTCTGCTCCCAACACTGAAGCTTTCTTT
>TRBJ1-1|NA|NA|14|TRBV6-1
CASSVWTDLTEAFF
TGTGCCAGCAGTGTCTGGACGGACCTGACCGAAGCTTTCTTT
>TRBJ2-7|once|NA|15|TRBV5-1
CASSSPARGPYEQYF
TGCGCCAGCAGCTCCCCGGCTAGAGGGCCTTACGAGCAGTACTTC
>TRBJ1-1|NA|NA|13|TRBV6-5
CASSFRQNTEAFF
TGTGCCAGCAGTTTCCGACAGAACACTGAAGCTTTCTTT
>TRBJ2-1|NA|NA|14|TRBV11-3
CASSLGGTAYEQFF
TGTGCCAGCAGCTTAGGCGGGACAGCTTATGAGCAGTTCTTC
>TRBJ2-7|NA|TRBD1|13|TRBV28
CASRTPGQTEQYF
TGTGCCAGCAGAACCCCGGGACAGACCGAGCAGTACTTC
>TRBJ2-1|NA|TRBD2|15|TRBV5-6
CASSLLAVSYNEQFF
TGTGCCAGCAGCTTACTAGCGGTATCCTACAATGAGCAGTTCTTC
>TRBJ2-7|NA|NA|12|TRBV6-5
CASSYKGNEQYF
TGTGCCAGCAGTTATAAGGGAAACGAGCAGTACTTC
>TRBJ2-7|NA|NA|13|TRBV6-5
CASSLAQGHEQYF
TGTGCCAGCAGTTTAGCCCAGGGGCACGAGCAGTACTTC
>TRBJ2-7|NA|TRBD1|14|TRBV18
CASSRTGGNYEQYF
TGTGCCAGCTCACGGACAGGGGGCAACTACGAGCAGTACTTC
>TRBJ2-1|NA|TRBD1|16|TRBV7-3
CASSLTGQGAYNEQFF
TGTGCCAGCAGCTTAACAGGACAGGGCGCCTACAATGAGCAGTTCTTC
>TRBJ2-7|NA|NA|18|TRBV6-4
CASRRRDALYRATYEQYF
TGTGCCAGCAGAAGAAGGGACGCGTTATATAGGGCTACCTACGAGCAGTACTTC
>TRBJ2-3|NA|NA|13|TRBV5-1
CASSPGGTDTQYF
TGCGCCAGCAGCCCCGGGGGCACAGATACGCAGTATTTT
>TRBJ1-5|once|NA|14|TRBV5-1
CASSLEGPNQPQHF
TGCGCCAGCAGCTTGGAGGGTCCCAATCAGCCCCAGCATTTT
>TRBJ2-1|NA|TRBD1|15|TRBV4-3
CASSHGWTGANEQFF
TGCGCCAGCAGCCATGGTTGGACAGGGGCGAATGAGCAGTTCTTC
>TRBJ2-7|NA|NA|13|TRBV25-1
CASGGTVSYEQYF
TGTGCCAGCGGGGGGACAGTGTCCTACGAGCAGTACTTC
>TRBJ2-3|NA|TRBD1|15|TRBV7-2
CASWAGTASTDTQYF
TGTGCCAGCTGGGCCGGGACAGCGAGCACAGATACGCAGTATTTT
>TRBJ2-1|few|NA|14|TRBV5-1
CASSLGGGYNEQFF
TGCGCCAGCAGCTTGGGAGGCGGCTACAATGAGCAGTTCTTC
>TRBJ1-2|NA|NA|16|TRBV10-3
CATADRVGTPNYGYTF
TGTGCCACAGCGGATCGGGTAGGGACTCCTAACTATGGCTACACCTTC
>TRBJ2-4|NA|TRBD2|13|TRBV6-1
CASSEGEGNIQYF
TGTGCCAGCAGTGAAGGGGAGGGAAACATTCAGTACTTC
>TRBJ1-2|NA|NA|13|TRBV13
CASSLTGSYGYTF
TGTGCCAGCAGCCTGACAGGAAGCTATGGCTACACCTTC
>TRBJ2-7|few|TRBD1|14|TRBV19
CASSRGTGSYEQYF
TGTGCCAGTAGTAGGGGGACAGGCTCCTACGAGCAGTACTTC
>TRBJ1-2|NA|NA|14|TRBV9
CASSVDAGYYGYTF
TGTGCCAGCAGCGTAGATGCAGGGTACTATGGCTACACCTTC
>TRBJ2-6|NA|NA|17|TRBV4-1
CASSQGGVYSGANVLTF
TGCGCCAGCAGCCAAGGGGGGGTCTACTCTGGGGCCAACGTCCTGACTTTC
>TRBJ1-5|NA|TRBD1|13|TRBV27
CASTTDRGQPQHF
TGTGCCAGCACTACCGACAGGGGTCAGCCCCAGCATTTT
>TRBJ2-3|NA|NA|14|TRBV12-5
CASGFSGGADTQYF
TGTGCTAGTGGTTTCTCCGGCGGGGCAGATACGCAGTATTTT
>TRBJ1-5|NA|TRBD1|14|TRBV19
CASIGQGRNQPQHF
TGTGCCAGCATAGGACAGGGCCGTAATCAGCCCCAGCATTTT
>TRBJ2-2|many|TRBD1|16|TRBV10-1
CASSDFYRGSSGELFF
TGCGCCAGCAGTGATTTTTACAGGGGGTCCTCCGGGGAGCTGTTTTTT
>TRBJ1-5|NA|NA|14|TRBV30
CAWSPTVGNQPQHF
TGTGCCTGGAGTCCCACGGTTGGGAATCAGCCCCAGCATTTT
>TRBJ1-2|NA|NA|14|TRBV18
CASSPIGQNYGYTF
TGTGCCAGCTCACCAATAGGACAGAACTATGGCTACACCTTC